This T cell receptor (beta chain) was profiled in a study of T cells in Graves' hyperthyroidism and ophthalmopathy (dated by TCRdb to the late 2010s). Context from the whole study: Peripheral blood samples were taken at initial diagnosis, before any treatment was given. An independent validation cohort of 18 to 20 hyperthyroidism patients and 17 patients who later progressed to ophthalmopathy tested prospective prediction of ophthalmopathy. The roughly 100 discovery patients were divided at random into training and test sets in a 7:3 ratio. In addition, the study compared T-cell repertoires in thyroid tissue and in blood from roughly 6 Graves' hyperthyroidism patients. After blood sampling, hyperthyroidism patients were treated with methimazole at a starting dose of 30 mg daily, and ophthalmopathy patients were treated with high-dose intravenous methylprednisolone. TCR V-J signatures able to tell the groups apart were searched for in a discovery cohort of around 95 patients, of whom more than 40 had Graves' ophthalmopathy and roughly 59 had stable Graves' hyperthyroidism. The paper describes TCR Vbeta CDR3 sequencing of 130 to 150 peripheral blood samples, made up of 43 ophthalmopathy patients, roughly 72 hyperthyroidism patients and 17 progressor patients.

Ophthalmopathy patients had moderately to severely active disease, with a Clinical Activity Score of 3 or more, a NOSPECS grade of 4 or more, and a disease duration of less than 3 months. Exclusion was applied to patients with uncontrolled infections, other autoimmune diseases, pregnancy or lactation. Clinical symptoms, serum thyroxine and TRAb, thyroid ultrasound, and orbital computed tomography formed the basis for the diagnoses. Ficoll-Paque density gradient centrifugation was used to isolate PBMCs from approximately 11 ml of fresh peripheral blood. Trizol reagent was used to extract total RNA, and RNA quality was then checked on an Agilent 2100 Bioanalyzer. Paper-wide results and their limitations: A 13 V-J signature model separated ophthalmopathy from stable hyperthyroidism, with 87.88% sensitivity and roughly 81% specificity in cross-validation and 80%/75% in testing. Sample size was not statistically predetermined, and blinding of investigators to group allocation was not performed. Most expanded thyroid clonotypes (frequency above 0.001) were also detected in blood, a finding suggesting that blood repertoires may reflect thyroid immune responses. In validation, progression to ophthalmopathy was predicted by the model with approximately 67% sensitivity and under 85% specificity, a median of roughly 6 months before onset.

Amplification of TCR beta CDR3 regions was carried out from RNA transcripts. A first-round RT-PCR of the TCR CDR3 used the HTBI primer set with the Qiagen OneStep RT-PCR kit. Libraries were constructed in a second round of multiplex PCR, after which size selection and purification were performed. The libraries were sequenced on an Illumina HiSeq2000 using paired-end 100 bp reads. In the original analysis: SOAPnuke was used to process the raw data, with reads discarded if the reads contained adapters or uncalled bases, had a mean Phred below 15, or lacked an exact constant-primer or identifier match. High-quality paired reads were merged with COPE v1.2.5, and unique nucleotide sequences were defined as clonotypes. MiTCR v1.1 was used to align the clonotypes against IMGT TRBV, TRBD and TRBJ reference segments. The analysis was restricted to V-J combinations with a frequency above 0.0001, which together covered 99% to 99.2% of the repertoires. A TCS score was defined as the ratio between F50 (clonal expansion) and ExV (chaos), using BLOSUM62-based TCRdist between CDR3 peptides within each V-J. Welch's t-statistics and random forest reduced 500 to 550 V-J features to 13, which were used in a naive Bayes classifier (R e1071). The raw public reads went through TCRdb reprocessing: fastp at Q25, MiXCR clone calling, in-frame beta chains kept. Merged by CDR3 protein, the rows form single entries marked with the most common genes and DNA. V and J calls and clone size were set by TCRdb, not the authors. For this sample the table gives 200,000 to 250,000 distinct CDR3 sequences, of which roughly 15% were detected only once. Together, the top ten hold 25% to 30% of the sample.

This clonotype has at least ten counts. The antigen it recognizes is unknown. Base-call qualities are not available, and no considerably larger clone is one nucleotide away. According to the germline V gene (reference sequence), CDR1 reads GTSNPN and CDR2 reads SVGIG. V sheds 1 base and J sheds 4 bases, leaving 1 base between their ends. Including cysteine and phenylalanine, the CDR3 has 10 amino acids. Only the CDR3 portion is preserved as DNA: 30 bases, with reading frame beginning at the first base. The sequence derives from a woman between 18 and 30 years old with Graves' ophthalmopathy. The material sequenced was blood. The sequence joins TRBV30 to TRBJ2-5; no confident D gene assignment can be made. In nucleotide form, the sequence is TGTGCCTGGAGTGGAGAGACCCAGTACTTC. It is translated as CAWSGETQYF.